These 19 T cell receptor beta chains were sequenced from one sample in a study of T cells in Graves' hyperthyroidism and ophthalmopathy. What was amplified from RNA transcripts were TCR beta CDR3 regions. HTBI primers were used for first-round RT-PCR of the TCR CDR3. TCRdb used MiXCR to reprocess the multiplex PCR reads, holding one entry per CDR3 protein. Altogether about 210,000 distinct CDR3 sequences are present, 15% to 20% being singletons, with the ten largest covering roughly 50%. Sequenced input: blood. These receptors originate from a man between 50 and 59 years old with Graves' hyperthyroidism.

This clonotype was seen a handful of times. V gene TRBV15 combines with J gene TRBJ2-7; 8 bases are shared with TRBD1. In germline, CDR1 is LNHNV, CDR2 YYDKDF (reference sequence). Trimming at V came to 5 bases and at J to 0 bases, leaving 24 bases not matched to a gene. The CDR3 is 21 residues long. CDR3: CATSPKGTPGPGTGLSYEQYF. CDR3 DNA sequence: TGTGCCACCAGCCCTAAAGGTACCCCCGGCCCGGGGACAGGACTCTCCTACGAGCAGTACTTC. Full variable domain (remainder filled in from reference TRBV15 and TRBJ2-7): DAMVIQNPRYQVTQFGKPVTLSCSQTLNHNVMYWYQQKSSQAPKLLFHYYDKDFNNEADTPDNFQSRRPNTSFCFLDIRSPGLGDTAMYLCATSPKGTPGPGTGLSYEQYFGPGTRLTVT.

This clonotype has ten or more counts. The chain combines TRBV7-2 with TRBJ2-7; 9 positions match TRBD1. Looked up from germline, CDR1 is SGHTA and CDR2 is FQGNSA. The V and J ends lost 3 bases and 6 bases, in that order; junction bases with no gene match: 0. The CDR3 runs to 12 residues. The CDR3 region is CASSLDRGEQYF. In DNA, the CDR3 is TGTGCCAGCAGCTTGGACAGGGGCGAGCAGTACTTC.

To note about this clonotype: This may be a read error, as it is one base from a much larger clone. This chain links TRBV9 with TRBJ1-1; D is unclear. The CDR3 totals 13 residues. Germline assignment: CDR1 SGDLS and CDR2 YYNGEE. CDR3 coding DNA: TGTGCCGGCAGCGTAGGGCCGGCAAGGGAAGCTTTCTTT. This codes for CAGSVGPAREAFF.

Only a few counts were recorded for this clonotype. The V call is TRBV24-1, the J call TRBJ2-5, with 7 positions matching TRBD1. CDR3 length: 11 amino acids. J gave up 5 bases and V 7 bases, and 0 bases lay outside the gene matches. Germline loops: CDR1 KGHDR, CDR2 SFDVKD. DNA of the CDR3: TGTGCCACCAGACAGGGGGAGACCCAGTACTTC. As protein: CATRQGETQYF.

This rearrangement joins TRBV5-1 to TRBJ2-7; 7 bases are a match to TRBD2. From germline, CDR1 is SGHRS and CDR2 YFSETQ. With V trimmed by 6 bases and J by 4 bases, 10 bases remained unmatched. This CDR3 has 14 amino acids. The CDR3 DNA sequence: TGCGCCAGCACTGAGGGCGGGAGTAGGTACGAGCAGTACTTC. This translates into CASTEGGSRYEQYF. Filled out from reference TRBV5-1 and TRBJ2-7, the complete variable domain reads KAGVTQTPRYLIKTRGQQVTLSCSPISGHRSVSWYQQTPGQGLQFLFEYFSETQRNKGNFPGRFSGRQFSNSRSEMNVSTLELGDSALYLCASTEGGSRYEQYFGPGTRLTVT.

This clonotype was seen at least ten times. The rearrangement links TRBV6-1 to TRBJ2-5; 8 nucleotides match TRBD2. Germline CDR1 reads MNHNS; CDR2 reads SASEGT. This CDR3 is built from 18 residues. Unmatched junction bases numbered 11, after V lost 0 bases and J lost 2 bases. The CDR3 DNA sequence: TGTGCCAGCAGTGAAGCGCTTCAGGGTAGCGGGGAACAAGAGACCCAGTACTTC. Its translation: CASSEALQGSGEQETQYF.

The V gene is TRBV7-9, the J gene TRBJ2-3, with TRBD2 matching 14 bases. Per germline, CDR1 SEHNR and CDR2 FQNEAQ (reference sequence). This CDR3 is built from 21 residues. V was pared by 5 bases and J by 3 bases, with 19 bases of the junction left unmatched. The CDR3 sequence is CASSLPWRLAGGPGSTDTQYF. DNA for the CDR3: TGTGCCAGCAGCCTCCCGTGGCGACTAGCGGGAGGGCCTGGTTCGACAGATACGCAGTATTTT.

About this clonotype itself: A read error is possible here, since a much larger clone lies one base away. The V and J genes are TRBV27 and TRBJ1-1; TRBD1 agrees at 8 bases. Germline CDR1 and CDR2: MNHEY and SMNVEV (reference sequence). This CDR3 is 13 amino acids long. The V segment lost 2 bases and the J segment 10 bases; nucleotides outside the gene matches: 6. The CDR3 nucleotides are TGTGCCAGCAGTTTAGGGACAGGACCGAGAGCTTTCTTT. Its protein product is CASSLGTGPRAFF.

This clonotype was picked up many times. This chain joins TRBV6-1 and TRBJ1-1; no clear D. This CDR3 contains 16 residues. Germline CDR1 MNHNS, CDR2 SASEGT. Trimming pared 6 bases from V and 5 bases from J, leaving 22 bases between. DNA of the CDR3: TGTGCCAGCAGCCCTAGTCCAAACCTTCTGGGGACTGAAGCTTTCTTT. Translating gives CASSPSPNLLGTEAFF.

This clonotype was picked up many times. The V and J genes are TRBV20-1 and TRBJ2-1; TRBD2 matches 7 bases. The CDR3 contains 13 residues. V shed 4 bases, J shed 5 bases, and the junction held 5 bases outside the gene matches. In germline, CDR1 is DFQATT, CDR2 SNEGSKA (reference sequence). The CDR3 reads CSATGGGDNEQFF. The CDR3 DNA is TGCAGTGCTACGGGGGGAGGGGACAATGAGCAGTTCTTC.

This clonotype has ten or more counts. The V call is TRBV6-5, the J call TRBJ2-2; unclear D gene. The CDR3 extends over 13 amino acids. The germline CDR1 and CDR2 sequences are MNHEY and SVGAGI. V was cut by 4 bases and J by 5 bases, with 8 bases left in between. In DNA form, the CDR3 reads TGTGCCAGCAGTTTTTCTAGTACCGGGGAGCTGTTTTTT. Its translation: CASSFSSTGELFF.

This clonotype was found once. The chain uses TRBV7-2 and TRBJ2-3, with D tentatively TRBD1 (5 bases). V was shortened by 7 bases and J by 4 bases, with 9 bases between the two germline ends. The germline V gene encodes CDR1 SGHTA and CDR2 FQGNSA. This CDR3 is 12 amino acids long. CDR3 DNA: TGTGCCAGCATCTTGGGGCCAGATACGCAGTATTTT. Residues: CASILGPDTQYF.

This clonotype was recorded a few times. This chain links TRBV6-1 with TRBJ1-1; D perhaps matches TRBD1 (5 bases). The V end lost 8 bases, the J end lost 2 bases, and 9 bases lay between the germline ends. The CDR3 runs 12 residues. In germline, CDR1 is MNHNS, CDR2 SASEGT. The chain's CDR3 is CASGGPNTEAFF. CDR3 nucleotide sequence: TGTGCCAGCGGGGGACCTAACACTGAAGCTTTCTTT.

At least ten counts were recorded for this clonotype. Here the CDR3 DNA reads TGCGCCAGCAGCTTGGTGCGGGAGGTGAATGAGCAGTTCTTC. This sequence encodes CASSLVREVNEQFF. The rearrangement joins TRBV5-1 to TRBJ2-1; 8 bases map to TRBD2. Germline trimming cut 0 bases from V and 7 bases from J; bases unmatched to any gene: 3. This CDR3 contains 14 residues. The germline gives CDR1 SGHRS, CDR2 YFSETQ. The complete variable domain, with remaining parts taken from reference TRBV5-1 and TRBJ2-1, reads KAGVTQTPRYLIKTRGQQVTLSCSPISGHRSVSWYQQTPGQGLQFLFEYFSETQRNKGNFPGRFSGRQFSNSRSEMNVSTLELGDSALYLCASSLVREVNEQFFGPGTRLTVL.

The gene calls are TRBV20-1 and TRBJ2-1; D is perhaps TRBD2 (6 bases). Germline V CDR1 and CDR2: DFQATT, SNEGSKA (reference sequence). This CDR3 is 13 amino acids long. Trimming took 3 bases from V and 4 from J, leaving 10 bases between them. CDR3 bases: TGCAGTGCTAGGGCAGCGGGTTACAATGAGCAGTTCTTC. Residues: CSARAAGYNEQFF.

This clonotype was seen many times. This rearrangement joins TRBV6-1 to TRBJ2-7; TRBD2 matches at 9 bases. V was clipped by 2 bases and J by 0 bases; unmatched bases: 5. The CDR3 consists of 16 residues. Germline values: CDR1 MNHNS, CDR2 SASEGT. CDR3 DNA: TGTGCCAGCAGTGAAAGGGGACTAGCAAGCTCCTACGAGCAGTACTTC. Translation: CASSERGLASSYEQYF.

This clonotype was seen at least ten times. V is TRBV20-1 and J is TRBJ2-5; D is perhaps TRBD1 (6 bases). There are 12 residues in the CDR3. CDR1 is DFQATT, CDR2 SNEGSKA, per germline (reference sequence). Trimming removed 6 bases at V and 5 bases at J, with 13 bases between. CDR3 residues: CSARTVLETQYF. CDR3 DNA sequence: TGCAGTGCCAGGACAGTGTTGGAGACCCAGTACTTC.

The table lists this clonotype with many counts. This chain connects TRBV7-8 to TRBJ2-2; D is possibly TRBD2 (6 bases). The CDR3 runs 14 residues. Germline CDR1 is SGHVS and CDR2 is FQNEAQ. Trimming removed 1 base at V and 5 bases at J, with 8 bases between. The CDR3 region has the DNA TGTGCCAGCAGCTTAGTAGGAGGGACCGGGGAGCTGTTTTTT. Translating gives CASSLVGGTGELFF.

Many counts were recorded for this clonotype. The chain combines TRBV7-2 with TRBJ2-7, with D possibly TRBD2 on 8 matching bases. The CDR3 runs to 14 residues. Germline CDR1 and CDR2: SGHTA and FQGNSA. V lost 4 bases to trimming and J lost 4 bases, with 14 bases between them. Here the CDR3 reads CASSYREGAYEQYF. CDR3 nucleotides: TGTGCCAGCAGCTACCGGGAGGGGGCTTACGAGCAGTACTTC.